The next 17 T cell receptor beta chains were all read from a single sample in a study of monozygotic twins with inflammatory bowel disease. TCRdb re-called the 5' RACE reads; every CDR3 protein appears as one record, without DNA. The table gives 300,000 to 400,000 distinct CDR3 sequences; the top ten clones make up 2% of it. Sequencing was performed on blood. These receptors all come from a human donor with ulcerative colitis or Crohn's disease, or a healthy co-twin of an affected twin (not recorded which).

The genes are TRBV29-1 and TRBJ2-3; the TCRdb D gene call, TRBD2, has no DNA to confirm it. The CDR3 has 14 residues. Germline CDR1 and CDR2: SQVTM and ANQGSEA. The chain's CDR3 is CSVERGRGTDTQYF.

The genes are TRBV5-1 and TRBJ1-2; absent DNA, TCRdb's TRBD1 call cannot be checked. CDR1 is SGHRS, CDR2 YFSETQ, per germline. CDR3 length equals 15 residues. The CDR3 spells CASSLERGEDYGYTF.

The J gene is TRBJ2-1, the V gene TRBV7-9; the TRBD1 assignment by TCRdb is unverifiable without DNA. CDR3 size: 13 residues. Per the germline V gene, CDR1 is SEHNR and CDR2 is FQNEAQ (reference sequence). The CDR3 here is CASSPLSRAEQFF. Full variable domain (rest looked up from reference TRBV7-9 and TRBJ2-1): DTGVSQNPRHKITKRGQNVTFRCDPISEHNRLYWYRQTLGQGPEFLTYFQNEAQLEKSRLLSDRFSAERPKGSFSTLEIQRTEQGDSAMYLCASSPLSRAEQFFGPGTRLTVL.

The chain carries TRBV15 and TRBJ2-3; TCRdb calls TRBD1, which cannot be checked without DNA. The CDR3 runs 14 residues. CDR1 and CDR2 (germline): LNHNV, YYDKDF (reference sequence). CDR3 sequence reads: CATVQGGWTDTQYF. The full variable domain, with the rest looked up from reference TRBV15 and TRBJ2-3, is DAMVIQNPRYQVTQFGKPVTLSCSQTLNHNVMYWYQQKSSQAPKLLFHYYDKDFNNEADTPDNFQSRRPNTSFCFLDIRSPGLGDTAMYLCATVQGGWTDTQYFGPGTRLTVL.

The CDR3 loop reads CASTTRGTVDTGELFF. V is TRBV5-1 and J is TRBJ2-2. CDR1 and CDR2 from the germline V gene are SGHRS and YFSETQ. The CDR3 is 16 amino acids.

The chain recombines TRBV7-2 with TRBJ1-4. Germline V CDR1 and CDR2: SGHTA, FQGNSA. The CDR3 is made up of 15 amino acids. CDR3: CASSLDVGTNEKLFF.

This sequence joins TRBV12-3 or TRBV12-4 and TRBJ2-7; TCRdb gives TRBD1 as the D gene, but with no DNA this cannot be confirmed. The CDR3 contains 14 residues. CDR3 region: CASSGTGPRGEQYF.

The chain uses TRBV4-1 and TRBJ2-2. This CDR3 contains 13 residues. Germline loops: CDR1 MGHRA, CDR2 YSYEKL. This CDR3 reads CASSQGITGELFF.

This chain joins TRBV5-1 and TRBJ2-3; the TRBD2 assignment by TCRdb is unverifiable without DNA. From germline, CDR1 is SGHRS and CDR2 YFSETQ. CDR3 length equals 16 residues. The CDR3 reads CASSLVVAQSTDTQYF.

This chain joins TRBV12-3 or TRBV12-4 and TRBJ2-5; TCRdb's assignment of TRBD1 cannot be checked, as there is no DNA. The CDR3 has 14 residues. CDR3 region: CASSSGQVQGTQYF.

This chain uses TRBV4-3 with TRBJ1-2; no DNA is available, so the TRBD1 call from TCRdb remains unchecked. CDR3 length equals 15 residues. Germline V gene sequence: CDR1 LGHNA, CDR2 YSLEER. CDR3 region: CASSQDRAAPNGYTF.

V and J are TRBV28 and TRBJ2-3; TCRdb picks TRBD1, but there is no DNA to check that call. This CDR3 has 14 amino acids. Germline CDR1 MDHEN, CDR2 SYDVKM. CDR3: CASNGGGGADTQYF.

The chain is built from TRBV6-2 or TRBV6-3 and TRBJ1-4; lacking DNA, the TRBD1 call made by TCRdb goes unchecked. Germline CDR1 reads MNHEY; CDR2 reads SVGEGT. The CDR3 is made up of 14 amino acids. This chain's CDR3 is CASRNPGRLEKLFF.

The rearrangement joins TRBV27 to TRBJ1-6; TCRdb picks TRBD1, but there is no DNA to check that call. This CDR3 has 18 amino acids. Per the germline V gene, CDR1 is MNHEY and CDR2 is SMNVEV (reference sequence). The CDR3 region is CASSFLPRDRSWNSPLHF.

This chain connects TRBV7-9 to TRBJ2-5; with no DNA, the TCRdb D assignment of TRBD1 cannot be verified. Germline lookup yields CDR1 SEHNR and CDR2 FQNEAQ (reference sequence). This CDR3 has 16 residues. CDR3 sequence reads: CASSHTGASTGETQYF.

CDR3 region: CASDMVTVQGTQPQHF. J is TRBJ1-5 and V is TRBV12-5. The CDR3 is made up of 16 amino acids. From germline, CDR1 is LGHNT and CDR2 FRNRAP.

CDR3 in amino acids: CASLKGLGYGYTF. This chain uses TRBV6-2 or TRBV6-3 with TRBJ1-2; TCRdb gives TRBD1 as the D gene, but with no DNA this cannot be confirmed. This CDR3 is 13 amino acids long. CDR1 is MNHEY and CDR2 is SVGEGT in the germline V gene.